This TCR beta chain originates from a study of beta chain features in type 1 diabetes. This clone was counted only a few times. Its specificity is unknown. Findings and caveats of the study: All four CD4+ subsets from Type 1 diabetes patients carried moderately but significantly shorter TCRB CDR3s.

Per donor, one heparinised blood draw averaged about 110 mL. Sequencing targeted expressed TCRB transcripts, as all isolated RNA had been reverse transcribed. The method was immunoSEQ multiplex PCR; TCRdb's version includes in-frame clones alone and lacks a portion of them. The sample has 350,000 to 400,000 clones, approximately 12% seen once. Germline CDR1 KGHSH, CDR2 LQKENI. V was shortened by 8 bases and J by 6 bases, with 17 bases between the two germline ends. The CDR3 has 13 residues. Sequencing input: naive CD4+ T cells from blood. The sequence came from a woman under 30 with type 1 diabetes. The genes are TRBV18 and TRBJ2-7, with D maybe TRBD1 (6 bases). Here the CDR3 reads CASARTEISEQYF. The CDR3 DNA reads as TGTGCCAGCGCACGGACAGAGATTTCCGAGCAGTACTTC.